This TCR beta chain was captured by sequencing in a study of Ad26.COV2.S vaccination and SARS-CoV-2 variants (dated by TCRdb to about 2021). About the study as a whole: Vaccine-arm donors came from COV1001, a multicentre, randomized, double-blind, placebo-controlled phase I-IIa trial of Ad26.COV2.S in healthy adults. Ad26.COV2.S was administered intramuscularly at 5 x 10^10 or 1 x 10^11 viral particles, either as a single shot or as two shots given 56 days apart. The TCR-sequenced set comprised approximately 32 samples: some 20 Ad26.COV2.S vaccine recipients, 5 placebo recipients and 8 SARS-CoV-2 convalescent individuals. TCRbeta repertoire sequencing was used to assess the specificity and breadth of SARS-CoV-2-reactive T cell receptors after Ad26.COV2.S vaccination. Investigators did not know the trial group allocation while performing experiments and assessing outcomes. Participants in the trial were split at random into five groups of five each, receiving low-dose or high-dose Ad26.COV2.S once or twice, or else placebo on both occasions.

V is trimmed back by 5 bases and J by 0 bases, and the junction contains 7 bases that no gene match accounts for. CDR1 and CDR2, looked up from the germline V gene, are SGHTA and FQGNSA. CDR3 length: 17 amino acids, cysteine to phenylalanine. Kept here is only the CDR3 DNA, which spans 51 bases and is read in frame from base 1. This clone showed up just once. The target of this receptor is not known. There are no base qualities to consult, and no much larger clone falls within one base. The immunoSEQ Assay was used to sequence TCRbeta CDR3 regions. After extraction, genomic DNA underwent amplification by bias-controlled multiplex PCR, followed by high-throughput sequencing. In the source study's methods: Collapsing and filtering of sequences were performed to quantify the absolute abundance of each unique TCRbeta CDR3 region. T cell fraction was estimated by normalizing TCRbeta template counts to usable DNA, with usable DNA measured through amplification of reference genes found in all nucleated cells. Repertoire TCRs were annotated as SARS-CoV-2-specific by exact matching of V gene, CDR3 amino acid sequence and J gene to a known reactive TCR set. The reference SARS-CoV-2 TCR set was derived from MIRA and filtered for enrichment in COVID-19-positive ImmuneCODE repertoires, a step that removed public or cross-reactive TCRs. Based on the MIRA antigens, annotated TCRs were further analysed at the level of specific ORF or position within ORF. Depth was the summed frequency of annotated unique rearrangements, while breadth was defined as annotated unique rearrangements over total unique productive rearrangements. TCR breadth was compared between groups using two-sided Wilcoxon rank-sum tests. The table was pulled from immuneACCESS by TCRdb, which kept in-frame rearrangements only. Such tables lose some clones; where checked, under half of the loss comes from unresolved V genes, and the rest has no known cause. The V and J calls and clone size come from that table; D and trimming were worked out from the DNA. Within this sample are some 420,000 clones, with more than 75% of them counted one time only. Of the sample, around 3.6% falls within the top ten clones.

The study at large found these results: According to the authors, total T cell responses may have been underestimated by the TCR breadth and depth analyses. The study lacked the statistical power to compare responses across vaccine doses or regimens. Substantial breadth of spike-specific CD8+ and CD4+ T cell responses was reported after vaccination. Spike-specific TCR breadth was higher in Ad26.COV2.S recipients than in placebo recipients (P = 0.0014). Vaccine and placebo recipients had similar non-spike TCR breadth, a finding consistent with the vaccine containing only spike.

The treatment or condition label on this specimen signifies: roughly 20 received Ad26.COV2.S at low or high dose, single or two shots; a few received placebo; per-sample allocation not given. For vaccine and placebo recipients, repertoires were sequenced using samples collected on day 63 after the first injection. Cohort 1b enrolled 20 to 30 adults aged 18-55 years at a single site in Boston, USA, between 29 July and 7 August 2020. Ad26.COV2.S was a replication-incompetent adenovirus type 26 vector expressing a prefusion-stabilized SARS-CoV-2 spike protein from the original Wuhan strain. This TCR came from a person between 18 and 59 years old who received the Ad26.COV2.S COVID-19 vaccine or a placebo. Sample: peripheral blood, taken in a trial of Ad26.COV2.S vaccine versus placebo. The chain is made from TRBV7-2 and TRBJ2-7, with TRBD2 matching 13 junction bases. The DNA sequence is given as TGTGCCAGCAGCCCTGATGGACTAGCGGGGGTCTCCTACGAGCAGTACTTC. Its product reads: CASSPDGLAGVSYEQYF.